This T cell receptor (beta chain) was captured in a study of T cells in Graves' hyperthyroidism and ophthalmopathy. Study-level results: Blood also contained most expanded thyroid clonotypes above 0.001.

The investigators amplified TCR beta CDR3 regions from RNA transcripts. A first-round RT-PCR of the TCR CDR3 used the HTBI primer set. TCRdb re-analysed the multiplex PCR reads in MiXCR, keeping a single row per CDR3 protein. The sample records 300,000 to 400,000 distinct CDR3 sequences, around 13% being singletons. Germline CDR1 MNHEY, CDR2 SMNVEV (reference sequence). V shed 4 bases and J 5 bases; nucleotides not matched to a gene: 6. The CDR3 extends over 15 amino acids. The sample holds many counts of this clonotype. The antigen is unknown. Sequenced material: blood. The origin of this receptor is a woman aged 55-69 years with Graves' hyperthyroidism. The chain joins TRBV27 to TRBJ1-1, with 11 bases identical to TRBD1. CDR3 sequence (DNA): TGTGCCAGCAGTTCCGGGACAGGGGGACGGACTGAAGCTTTCTTT. This gives the protein CASSSGTGGRTEAFF.